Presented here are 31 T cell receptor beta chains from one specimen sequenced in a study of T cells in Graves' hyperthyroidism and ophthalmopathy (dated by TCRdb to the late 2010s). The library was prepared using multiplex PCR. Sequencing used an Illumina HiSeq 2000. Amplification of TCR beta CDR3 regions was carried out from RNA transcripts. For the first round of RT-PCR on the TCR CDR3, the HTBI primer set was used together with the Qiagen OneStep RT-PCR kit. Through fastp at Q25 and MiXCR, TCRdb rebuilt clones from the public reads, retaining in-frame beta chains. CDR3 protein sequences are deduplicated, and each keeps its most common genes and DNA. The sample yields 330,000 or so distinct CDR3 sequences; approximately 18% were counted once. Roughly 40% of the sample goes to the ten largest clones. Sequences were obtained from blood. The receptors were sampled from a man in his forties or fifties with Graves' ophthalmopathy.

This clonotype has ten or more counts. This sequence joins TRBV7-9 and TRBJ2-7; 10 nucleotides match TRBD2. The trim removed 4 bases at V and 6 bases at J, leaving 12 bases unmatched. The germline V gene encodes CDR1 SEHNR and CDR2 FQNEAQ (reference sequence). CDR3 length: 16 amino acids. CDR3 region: CASSSPKREGLSEQYF. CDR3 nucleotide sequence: TGTGCCAGCAGCTCCCCGAAGCGGGAGGGTTTGAGCGAGCAGTACTTC. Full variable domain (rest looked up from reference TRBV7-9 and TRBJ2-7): DTGVSQNPRHKITKRGQNVTFRCDPISEHNRLYWYRQTLGQGPEFLTYFQNEAQLEKSRLLSDRFSAERPKGSFSTLEIQRTEQGDSAMYLCASSSPKREGLSEQYFGPGTRLTVT.

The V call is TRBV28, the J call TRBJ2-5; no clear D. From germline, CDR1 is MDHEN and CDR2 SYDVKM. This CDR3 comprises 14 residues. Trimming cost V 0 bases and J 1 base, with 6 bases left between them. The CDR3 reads CASSLWRIQETQYF. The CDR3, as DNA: TGTGCCAGCAGTTTATGGCGCATCCAAGAGACCCAGTACTTC.

CDR3 amino acids: CATSYLAGVDTQYF. Written as DNA, the CDR3 is TGTGCCACCAGTTACTTAGCGGGAGTAGATACGCAGTATTTT. The chain combines TRBV24-1 with TRBJ2-3; 9 bases are shared with TRBD2. Germline V gene sequence: CDR1 KGHDR, CDR2 SFDVKD. J gave up 5 bases and V 6 bases, and 5 bases lay outside the gene matches. The CDR3 is made up of 14 amino acids.

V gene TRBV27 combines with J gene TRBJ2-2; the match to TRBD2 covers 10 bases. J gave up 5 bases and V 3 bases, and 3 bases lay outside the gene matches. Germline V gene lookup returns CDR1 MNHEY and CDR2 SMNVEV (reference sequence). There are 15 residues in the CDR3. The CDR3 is CASSFSGRYTGELFF. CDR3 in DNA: TGTGCCAGCAGTTTTAGCGGGAGGTATACCGGGGAGCTGTTTTTT.

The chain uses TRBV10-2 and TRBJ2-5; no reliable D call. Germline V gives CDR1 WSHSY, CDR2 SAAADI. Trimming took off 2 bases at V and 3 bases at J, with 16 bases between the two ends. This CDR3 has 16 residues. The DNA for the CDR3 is TGCGCCAGCAGTGAGGACCCGGGTATGCTAAAAGAGACCCAGTACTTC. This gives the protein CASSEDPGMLKETQYF.

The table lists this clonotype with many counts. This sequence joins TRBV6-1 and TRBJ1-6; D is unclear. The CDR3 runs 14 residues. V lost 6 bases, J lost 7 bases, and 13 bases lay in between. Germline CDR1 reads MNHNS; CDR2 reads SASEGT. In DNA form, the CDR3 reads TGTGCCAGCAGCCCACTACCGGAGAATTCACCCCTCCACTTT. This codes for CASSPLPENSPLHF.

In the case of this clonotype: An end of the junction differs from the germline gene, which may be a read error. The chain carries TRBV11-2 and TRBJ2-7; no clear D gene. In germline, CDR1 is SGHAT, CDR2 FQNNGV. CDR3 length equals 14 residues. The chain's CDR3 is CASSLGVSSYGQYF. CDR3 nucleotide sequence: TGTGCCAGCAGCTTAGGAGTGAGCTCCTACGGGCAGTACTTC.

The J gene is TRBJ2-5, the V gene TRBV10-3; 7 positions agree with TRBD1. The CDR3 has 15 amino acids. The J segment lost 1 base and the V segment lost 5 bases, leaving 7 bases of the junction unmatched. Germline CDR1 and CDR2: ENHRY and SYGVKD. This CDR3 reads CAISQRQGGQETQYF. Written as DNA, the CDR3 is TGTGCCATCAGTCAGCGACAGGGCGGCCAAGAGACCCAGTACTTC.

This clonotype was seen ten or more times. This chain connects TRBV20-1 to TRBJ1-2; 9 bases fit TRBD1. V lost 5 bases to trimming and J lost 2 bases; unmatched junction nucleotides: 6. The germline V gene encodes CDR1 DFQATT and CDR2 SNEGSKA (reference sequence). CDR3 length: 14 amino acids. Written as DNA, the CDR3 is TGCAGTGCTCCTAGGACAGGGGCAAACTATGGCTACACCTTC. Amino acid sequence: CSAPRTGANYGYTF.

DNA of the CDR3: TGCAGTGCCAGTAGCGGGATCTCCTACAATGAGCAGTTCTTC. As protein: CSASSGISYNEQFF. V usage is TRBV20-1 and J usage is TRBJ2-1, with TRBD2 matching 8 bases. V was clipped by 6 bases and J by 0 bases; unmatched bases: 4. There are 14 residues in the CDR3. Germline CDR1 DFQATT, CDR2 SNEGSKA (reference sequence).

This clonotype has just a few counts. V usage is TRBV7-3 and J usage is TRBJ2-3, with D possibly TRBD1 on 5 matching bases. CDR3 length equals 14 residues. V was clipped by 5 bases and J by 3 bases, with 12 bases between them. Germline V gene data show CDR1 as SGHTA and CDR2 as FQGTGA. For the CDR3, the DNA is TGTGCCAGCAGCCAACAACAGGTTACAGATACGCAGTATTTT. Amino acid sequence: CASSQQQVTDTQYF.

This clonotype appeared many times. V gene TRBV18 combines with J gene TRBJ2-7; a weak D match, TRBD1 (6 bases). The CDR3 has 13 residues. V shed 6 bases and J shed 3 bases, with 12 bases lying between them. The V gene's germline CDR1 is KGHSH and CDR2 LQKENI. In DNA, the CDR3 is TGTGCCAGCTCGCTACAGGGCAGCTACGAGCAGTACTTC. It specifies CASSLQGSYEQYF. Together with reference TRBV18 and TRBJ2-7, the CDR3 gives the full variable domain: NAGVMQNPRHLVRRRGQEARLRCSPMKGHSHVYWYRQLPEEGLKFMVYLQKENIIDESGMPKERFSAEFPKEGPSILRIQQVVRGDSAAYFCASSLQGSYEQYFGPGTRLTVT.

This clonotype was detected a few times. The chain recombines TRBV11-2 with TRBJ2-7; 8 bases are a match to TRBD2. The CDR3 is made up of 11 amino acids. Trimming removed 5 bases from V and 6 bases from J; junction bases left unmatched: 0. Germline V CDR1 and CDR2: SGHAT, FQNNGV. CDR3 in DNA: TGTGCCAGCAGCCGGGAGGGCGAGCAGTACTTC. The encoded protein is CASSREGEQYF.

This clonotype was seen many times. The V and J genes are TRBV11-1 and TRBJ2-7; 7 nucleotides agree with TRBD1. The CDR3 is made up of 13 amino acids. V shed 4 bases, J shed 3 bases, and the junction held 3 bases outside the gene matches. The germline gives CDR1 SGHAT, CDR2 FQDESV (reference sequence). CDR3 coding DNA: TGTGCCAGCAGCTCCCGGGACAGCTACGAGCAGTACTTC. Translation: CASSSRDSYEQYF.

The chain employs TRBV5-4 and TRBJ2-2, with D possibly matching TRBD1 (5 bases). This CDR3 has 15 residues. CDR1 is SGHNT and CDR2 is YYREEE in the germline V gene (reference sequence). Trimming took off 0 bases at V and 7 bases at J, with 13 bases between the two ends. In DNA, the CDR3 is TGTGCCAGCAGCTTGGCCCCAGGGCAGTACGGGGAGCTGTTTTTT. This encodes CASSLAPGQYGELFF. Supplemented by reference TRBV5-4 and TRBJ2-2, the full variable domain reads ETGVTQSPTHLIKTRGQQVTLRCSSQSGHNTVSWYQQALGQGPQFIFQYYREEENGRGNFPPRFSGLQFPNYSSELNVNALELDDSALYLCASSLAPGQYGELFFGEGSRLTVL.

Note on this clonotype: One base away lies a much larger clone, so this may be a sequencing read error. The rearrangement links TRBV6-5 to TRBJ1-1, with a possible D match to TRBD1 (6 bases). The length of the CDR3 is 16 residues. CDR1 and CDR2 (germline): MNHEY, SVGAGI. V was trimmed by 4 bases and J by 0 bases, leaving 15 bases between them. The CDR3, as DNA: TGTGCCAGCAGTTTAGACCCGGGACATGTGAACACTGAAGCTTTCTTT. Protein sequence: CASSLDPGHVNTEAFF.

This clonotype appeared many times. The CDR3 is CSAPAGGTGEKLFF. CDR3 DNA sequence: TGCAGTGCTCCTGCGGGGGGGACAGGGGAAAAACTGTTTTTT. This chain joins TRBV20-1 and TRBJ1-4; 9 bases agree with TRBD1. The CDR3 extends over 14 amino acids. Germline assignment: CDR1 DFQATT and CDR2 SNEGSKA (reference sequence). Trimming took 5 bases from V and 8 from J; bases not matched to a gene: 9.

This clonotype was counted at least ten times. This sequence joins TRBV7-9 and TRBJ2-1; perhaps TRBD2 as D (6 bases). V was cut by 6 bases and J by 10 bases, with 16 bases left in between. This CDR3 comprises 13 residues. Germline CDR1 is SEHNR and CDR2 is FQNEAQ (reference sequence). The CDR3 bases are TGTGCCAGCAGGGAGGGCCCCTCTCGGGAGCAGTTCTTC. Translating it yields CASREGPSREQFF.

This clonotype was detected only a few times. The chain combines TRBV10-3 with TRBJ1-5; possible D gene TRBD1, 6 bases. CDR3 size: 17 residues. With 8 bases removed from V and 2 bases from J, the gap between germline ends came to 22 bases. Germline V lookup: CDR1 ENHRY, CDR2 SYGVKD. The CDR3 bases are TGTGCCATCGGGGCCGGGACAACCACCCTTGGCAATCAGCCCCAGCATTTT. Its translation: CAIGAGTTTLGNQPQHF.

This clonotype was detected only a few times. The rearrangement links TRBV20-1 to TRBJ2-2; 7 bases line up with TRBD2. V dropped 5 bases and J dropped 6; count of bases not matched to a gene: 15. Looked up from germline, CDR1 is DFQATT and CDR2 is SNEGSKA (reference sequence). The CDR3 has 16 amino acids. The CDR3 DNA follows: TGCAGTGCTCCAGCCTTCGACGGGGGGAGGGCCGGGGAGCTGTTTTTT. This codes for CSAPAFDGGRAGELFF.

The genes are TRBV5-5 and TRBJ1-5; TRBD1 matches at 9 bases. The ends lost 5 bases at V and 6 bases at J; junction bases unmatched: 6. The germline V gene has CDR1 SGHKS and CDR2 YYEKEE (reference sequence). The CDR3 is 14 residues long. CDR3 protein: CASRLQGAGQPQHF. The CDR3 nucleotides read TGTGCCAGCAGACTACAGGGGGCCGGTCAGCCCCAGCATTTT.

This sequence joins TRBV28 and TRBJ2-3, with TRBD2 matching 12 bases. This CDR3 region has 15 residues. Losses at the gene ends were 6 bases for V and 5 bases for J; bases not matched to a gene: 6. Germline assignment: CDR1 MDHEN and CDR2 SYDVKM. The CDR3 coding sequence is TGTGCCAGCAGAATGACTAGCGGGAGCTTAGATACGCAGTATTTT. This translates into CASRMTSGSLDTQYF.

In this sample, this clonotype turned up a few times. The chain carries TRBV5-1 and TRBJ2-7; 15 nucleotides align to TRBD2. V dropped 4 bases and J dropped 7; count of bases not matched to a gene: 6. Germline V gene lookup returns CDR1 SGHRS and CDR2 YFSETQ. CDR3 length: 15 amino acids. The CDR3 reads CASSAGTSGRLEQYF. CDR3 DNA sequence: TGCGCCAGCAGCGCCGGGACTAGCGGGAGGCTGGAGCAGTACTTC.

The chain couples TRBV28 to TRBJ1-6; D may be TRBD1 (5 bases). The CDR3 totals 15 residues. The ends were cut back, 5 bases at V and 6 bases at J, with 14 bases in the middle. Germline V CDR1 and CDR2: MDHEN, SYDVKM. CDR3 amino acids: CASSPGGATNSPLHF. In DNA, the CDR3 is TGTGCCAGCAGTCCAGGCGGGGCGACTAATTCACCCCTCCACTTT.

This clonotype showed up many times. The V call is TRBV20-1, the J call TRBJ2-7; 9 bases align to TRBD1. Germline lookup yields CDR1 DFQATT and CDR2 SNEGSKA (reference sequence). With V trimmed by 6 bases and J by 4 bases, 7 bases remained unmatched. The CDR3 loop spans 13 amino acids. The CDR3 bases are TGCAGTGCCTTGGGACAGGGTGCTTACGAGCAGTACTTC. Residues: CSALGQGAYEQYF.

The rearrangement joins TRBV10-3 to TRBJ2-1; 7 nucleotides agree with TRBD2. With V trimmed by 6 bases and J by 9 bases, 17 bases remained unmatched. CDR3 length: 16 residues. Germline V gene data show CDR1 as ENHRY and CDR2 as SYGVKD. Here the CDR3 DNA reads TGTGCCATCAGGGTCCAGAGCGGGGACCCTTTTGGTGAGCAGTTCTTC. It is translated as CAIRVQSGDPFGEQFF.

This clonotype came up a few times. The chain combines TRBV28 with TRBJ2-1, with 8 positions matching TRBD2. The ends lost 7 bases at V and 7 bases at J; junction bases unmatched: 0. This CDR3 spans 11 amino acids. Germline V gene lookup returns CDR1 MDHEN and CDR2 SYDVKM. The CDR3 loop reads CASKRGNEQFF. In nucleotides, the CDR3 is TGTGCCAGCAAGCGGGGGAATGAGCAGTTCTTC.

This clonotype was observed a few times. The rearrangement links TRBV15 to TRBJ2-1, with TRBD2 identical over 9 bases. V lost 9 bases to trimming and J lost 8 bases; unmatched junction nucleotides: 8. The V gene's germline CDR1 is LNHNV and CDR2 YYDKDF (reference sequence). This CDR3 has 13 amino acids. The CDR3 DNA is TGTGCCACTACACGCGGGAGGGCGGATGAGCAGTTCTTC. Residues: CATTRGRADEQFF.

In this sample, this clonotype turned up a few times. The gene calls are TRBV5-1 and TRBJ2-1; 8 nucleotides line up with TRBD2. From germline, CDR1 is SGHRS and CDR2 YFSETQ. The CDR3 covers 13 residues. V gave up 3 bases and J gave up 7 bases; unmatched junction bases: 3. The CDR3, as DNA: TGCGCCAGCAGCTGGACTAGCACGAATGAGCAGTTCTTC. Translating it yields CASSWTSTNEQFF.

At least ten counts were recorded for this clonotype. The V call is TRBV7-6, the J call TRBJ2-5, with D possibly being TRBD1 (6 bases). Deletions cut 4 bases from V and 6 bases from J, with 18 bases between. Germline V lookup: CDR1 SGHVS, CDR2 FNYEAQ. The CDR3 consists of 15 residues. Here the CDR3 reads CASSSLDRTIQTQYF. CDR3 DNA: TGTGCCAGCAGCTCATTGGACAGAACCATCCAGACCCAGTACTTC.

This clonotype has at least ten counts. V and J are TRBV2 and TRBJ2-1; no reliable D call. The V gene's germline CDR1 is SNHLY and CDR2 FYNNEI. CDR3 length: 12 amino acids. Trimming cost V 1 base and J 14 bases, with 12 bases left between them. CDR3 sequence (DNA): TGTGCCAGCAGTGAAGGGCCCCTCGGAGAGTTCTTC. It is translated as CASSEGPLGEFF.